Here is one T cell receptor (beta chain) with its context. Its antigen is not identified. Study processing details: From ImmunoSEQ came sequences covering only the junction and carrying no quality scores, so filtering differed. The assay was immunoSEQ multiplex PCR, and TCRdb's table has in-frame clones only and misses some. For V, J and clone size, that table is used; D and trimming come from the DNA. This table has some 2.4 million clones, over 85% appearing once. CD4+ cells were split into CD45RA+ naive and CD45RA-negative memory subsets. The data are from a study of shared clonotypes between healthy human individuals. Study details: Per-donor plates numbered three CD4 naive, three CD4 memory, two CD8 naive and one CD8 memory.

CDR3 length: 14 amino acids. Germline V CDR1 and CDR2: SGHNT, YYREEE (reference sequence). V shed 0 bases and J shed 4 bases, with 10 bases lying between them. General observations from the study: Sorted-subset sequencing, rarefaction showed, was incomplete despite large depth.

The source of this sequence is a man aged 18 to 30 in good health. Some clones in this sample may be carry-over from other donors' samples. The sequencing sample was made of naive CD4+ T cells from PBMCs. Documented subset: CD45RA+ positively selected. The gene calls are TRBV5-4 and TRBJ2-5, with D possibly being TRBD1 (5 bases). CDR3 protein: CASSLVSQGETQYF. CDR3 sequence (DNA): TGTGCCAGCAGCTTGGTGTCGCAGGGAGAGACCCAGTACTTC.